This T cell receptor beta chain was captured in a study of T cells after yellow fever vaccination. Overall study results and limits: Of the clonotypes, a small share occurred in both CD4 and CD8 compartments. Detected again after the booster were most primary-vaccination clones, at 96% CD4 and about 89% CD8.

The germline V gene encodes CDR1 MNHEY and CDR2 SMNVEV (reference sequence). The CDR3 is made up of 14 amino acids. The germline V and J ends were trimmed by 2 bases and 7 bases, with 9 bases remaining between them. Production of TCR cDNA was by 5'RACE template switching, which also added a universal primer site and UMIs. A single record per CDR3 protein comes from TCRdb applying MiXCR to the 5' RACE reads. This repertoire shows some 350,000 distinct CDR3 sequences, under 14% found once; its top ten account for more than 15%. This clonotype was detected once. The antigen is undetermined. The genes are TRBV27 and TRBJ1-6; D remains unclear. The specimen comprised PBMCs, sampled on the day of the first yellow fever vaccination. The sequence came from a young man who received the YFV17D yellow fever vaccine. CDR3 amino acids: CASSLVKGNSPLHF. The CDR3 region has the DNA TGTGCCAGCAGTTTAGTAAAGGGAAATTCACCCCTCCACTTT.